Presented here are 17 T cell receptor beta chains from one specimen sequenced in a study of blood T cell repertoires in COVID-19. Clones were sequenced by immunoSEQ multiplex PCR, and TCRdb holds only the in-frame ones, with some missing. There are 130,000 to 150,000 clones in the sample; approximately 91% occur only once, and 8% to 11% lies in the top ten. Sequencing was done on a sample of peripheral blood. The source of these receptors is a man in his forties or fifties with active or convalescent COVID-19.

The chain has TRBV11-2 and TRBJ2-2, with 7 bases that match TRBD1. The CDR3 contains 18 residues. Per the germline V gene, CDR1 is SGHAT and CDR2 is FQNNGV. V shed 2 bases, J shed 5 bases, and the junction held 14 bases outside the gene matches. CDR3 sequence (DNA): TGTGCCAGCAGCTTAAGAGAGTGGGCAGGGGGAGAAACCGGGGAGCTGTTTTTT. This sequence encodes CASSLREWAGGETGELFF.

The chain uses TRBV7-9 and TRBJ2-7; tentatively, D is TRBD1 (5 bases). The CDR3 spans 15 residues. V dropped 5 bases and J dropped 4 bases, with 18 bases sitting between them. CDR1 and CDR2 (germline): SEHNR, FQNEAQ (reference sequence). CDR3 nucleotide sequence: TGTGCCAGCAGCAACCAGGGTCCGCTCCAATACGAGCAGTACTTC. Translated, it gives CASSNQGPLQYEQYF.

This chain uses TRBV19 with TRBJ1-1; no firm D call. Germline V lookup: CDR1 LNHDA, CDR2 SQIVND (reference sequence). V dropped 11 bases and J dropped 5 bases, with 15 bases sitting between them. The CDR3 runs 12 residues. CDR3: CAPTGGVTEAFF. For the CDR3, the DNA is TGTGCCCCAACGGGAGGAGTTACTGAAGCTTTCTTT. Full variable domain (outside the CDR3, taken from reference TRBV19 and TRBJ1-1): DGGITQSPKYLFRKEGQNVTLSCEQNLNHDAMYWYRQDPGQGLRLIYYSQIVNDFQKGDIAEGYSVSREKKESFPLTVTSAQKNPTAFYLCAPTGGVTEAFFGQGTRLTVV.

The V call is TRBV24-1, the J call TRBJ2-2, with a possible D match to TRBD1 (6 bases). Germline V CDR1 and CDR2: KGHDR, SFDVKD. Trimming took 4 bases from V and 7 from J, leaving 18 bases between them. This CDR3 has 16 amino acids. The CDR3 DNA reads TGTGCCACCAGTGACAAAAGTACAGGGCGCGTCGGGGAGCTGTTTTTT. Protein product: CATSDKSTGRVGELFF.

The rearrangement links TRBV19 to TRBJ2-7; TRBD1 matches at 10 bases. The CDR3 extends over 16 amino acids. CDR1 and CDR2 from the germline V gene are LNHDA and SQIVND (reference sequence). Trimming took 4 bases from V and 4 from J; bases not matched to a gene: 10. The CDR3 here is CASSKHRQGALYEQYF. The CDR3 DNA reads as TGTGCCAGTAGTAAACATCGACAGGGGGCCTTATACGAGCAGTACTTC.

The rearrangement uses TRBV6-4 and TRBJ1-5; 10 bases agree with TRBD1. There are 15 residues in the CDR3. Looked up from germline, CDR1 is MRHNA and CDR2 is SNTAGT. V lost 6 bases and J lost 4; bases outside the gene matches: 6. The CDR3 DNA reads as TGTGCCAGCAGCCCCGGGACAGGGGAAAATCAGCCCCAGCATTTT. Its protein is CASSPGTGENQPQHF.

V is TRBV24-1 and J is TRBJ2-1, with a weak D call TRBD1 (5 bases). Trimming left V 2 bases short and J 0 bases short, with 10 bases between. This CDR3 region has 16 residues. Per germline, CDR1 KGHDR and CDR2 SFDVKD. The CDR3 DNA reads TGTGCCACCAGTGATTCACAGGCTAGCTCCTACAATGAGCAGTTCTTC. The encoded protein is CATSDSQASSYNEQFF.

The chain carries TRBV19 and TRBJ2-4; 8 nucleotides agree with TRBD2. In germline, CDR1 is LNHDA, CDR2 SQIVND (reference sequence). V lost 2 bases to trimming and J lost 6 bases; unmatched junction nucleotides: 9. The CDR3 runs to 16 residues. The CDR3 nucleotides read TGTGCCAGTAGTATAAGTCGGGAGGGCCGGAGAAACATTCAGTACTTC. Translated, it gives CASSISREGRRNIQYF.

This clone appeared once. CDR3 sequence: CASSPTTSALYEQYF. The CDR3 coding sequence is TGTGCCAGCAGCCCGACGACTAGCGCCCTCTACGAGCAGTACTTC. The genes are TRBV9 and TRBJ2-7, with 8 nucleotides matching TRBD2. This CDR3 contains 15 residues. J lost 3 bases, V lost 4 bases, and 9 bases had no gene match. CDR1 and CDR2 (germline): SGDLS, YYNGEE.

The chain links TRBV7-9 to TRBJ1-4; D is unresolved. The V gene lost 8 bases and the J gene lost 0 bases, with 13 bases spanning the gap. Germline values: CDR1 SEHNR, CDR2 FQNEAQ (reference sequence). This CDR3 region has 15 residues. CDR3 sequence: CASGEGLATNEKLFF. CDR3 sequence (DNA): TGTGCCAGCGGGGAGGGCCTTGCAACTAATGAAAAACTGTTTTTT.

The CDR3 sequence is CASSLARTGELFF. The CDR3 DNA is TGCGCCAGCAGCTTGGCCCGGACCGGGGAGCTGTTTTTT. The rearrangement links TRBV5-1 to TRBJ2-2; D gene uncertain. Trimming pared 0 bases from V and 5 bases from J, leaving 5 bases between. This CDR3 is built from 13 residues. The V gene's germline CDR1 is SGHRS and CDR2 YFSETQ.

The chain couples TRBV28 to TRBJ1-2; 7 bases are shared with TRBD1. Germline CDR1 MDHEN, CDR2 SYDVKM. CDR3 length: 13 residues. Germline trimming cut 5 bases from V and 5 bases from J; bases unmatched to any gene: 5. The CDR3 region is CASSTYRGYGYTF. CDR3 DNA sequence: TGTGCCAGCAGTACCTACAGGGGATATGGCTACACCTTC.

The chain couples TRBV2 to TRBJ1-6, with a weak D call TRBD1 (6 bases). Germline assignment: CDR1 SNHLY and CDR2 FYNNEI. The CDR3 is made up of 16 amino acids. V lost 8 bases and J 9 bases, leaving 23 bases between the germline ends. The DNA for the CDR3 is TGTGCCAGCTTCGCATCACTCGGGACACGCTCTTCACCCCTCCACTTT. Translating it yields CASFASLGTRSSPLHF.

The V gene is TRBV6-5, the J gene TRBJ2-3, with D possibly matching TRBD2 (5 bases). Germline V gene data show CDR1 as MNHEY and CDR2 as SVGAGI. The V end was cut by 4 bases, the J end by 0 bases, with 11 bases between. This CDR3 is 15 amino acids long. The CDR3 DNA reads TGTGCCAGCAGTTTCACTAGGAGGAGCACAGATACGCAGTATTTT. It codes for CASSFTRRSTDTQYF.

This clone is a singleton in its sample. The chain carries TRBV6-5 and TRBJ1-2; TRBD1 matches 9 bases. V shed 0 bases and J 4 bases; nucleotides not matched to a gene: 6. The CDR3 length is 16 residues. Germline loops: CDR1 MNHEY, CDR2 SVGAGI. The CDR3 reads CASSYSGQGGGYGYTF. As DNA, the CDR3 is TGTGCCAGCAGTTACTCGGGACAGGGAGGTGGCTATGGCTACACCTTC.

The CDR3 region is CASSRTGGTAFF. The CDR3, as DNA: TGTGCCAGCAGTCGGACAGGGGGTACAGCTTTCTTT. The chain carries TRBV6-5 and TRBJ1-1, with 10 bases identical to TRBD1. Germline CDR1 reads MNHEY; CDR2 reads SVGAGI. V was pared by 5 bases and J by 10 bases, with 4 bases of the junction left unmatched. The CDR3 runs to 12 residues.

The V and J genes are TRBV29-1 and TRBJ2-7; 8 bases map to TRBD1. The CDR3 extends over 14 amino acids. Unmatched junction bases numbered 6, after V lost 3 bases and J lost 2 bases. Germline values: CDR1 SQVTM, CDR2 ANQGSEA. CDR3 sequence reads: CSVESQGAPYEQYF. Written as DNA, the CDR3 is TGCAGCGTTGAGTCCCAGGGGGCGCCCTACGAGCAGTACTTC.